The T cell receptor beta chain under discussion was sequenced for a study of blood T cell repertoires in COVID-19. The overall study: Specimens from acute and convalescent COVID-19 originated in the United States, Italy and Spain. T cells, B-cell-depleted T cells, or PBMCs provided the cDNA or gDNA that served as material.

Germline V gene data show CDR1 as LGHNA and CDR2 as YNFKEQ. J lost 4 bases, V lost 4 bases, and 5 bases had no gene match. The CDR3 has 16 amino acids. Original processing methods: Nucleated cell number was recorded as an estimate derived from reference gene primer amplification. The table came from immunoSEQ multiplex PCR; TCRdb's copy has only in-frame clones and leaves some out. D and trimming were read from the DNA, whereas the V and J calls and clone size are those reported in that table. The data show under 300,000 clones, around four fifths seen once. The V gene is TRBV4-2, the J gene TRBJ2-1, with 12 bases fitting TRBD2. The receptor's source is a middle-aged woman with active or convalescent COVID-19. The sequenced sample consisted of peripheral blood. The CDR3 region is CASSPLAGGEYNEQFF. As DNA, the CDR3 is TGTGCCAGCAGCCCACTAGCGGGGGGAGAATACAATGAGCAGTTCTTC.